Below are 21 T cell receptor beta chains sequenced from a single sample in a study of T cells in Graves' hyperthyroidism and ophthalmopathy. The investigators amplified TCR beta CDR3 regions from RNA transcripts. The HTBI primer set was used in a first-round RT-PCR of the TCR CDR3. MiXCR, run by TCRdb on the multiplex PCR reads, gives a single entry per CDR3 protein. The sample lists about 400,000 distinct CDR3 sequences; 20% to 30% were seen once. The sample was blood. Source of these receptors: a man aged 45-65 years with Graves' hyperthyroidism.

At least ten counts were recorded for this clonotype. The V gene is TRBV11-2, the J gene TRBJ2-1, with a weak D call TRBD1 (6 bases). Germline V gene lookup returns CDR1 SGHAT and CDR2 FQNNGV. V was clipped by 2 bases and J by 0 bases, with 11 bases between them. CDR3 size: 16 residues. The CDR3 region has the DNA TGTGCCAGCAGCTTAATGGGCAGGGGCTCCTACAATGAGCAGTTCTTC. Amino acid sequence: CASSLMGRGSYNEQFF.

This clonotype was detected a few times. The J gene is TRBJ1-4, the V gene TRBV12-3 or TRBV12-4, with no clear D. This CDR3 contains 16 residues. Trimming removed 5 bases from V and 7 bases from J, with 20 bases in between. CDR3 coding DNA: TGTGCCAGCAGTACACACCGTTCCGGGCGGGGTGAAAAACTGTTTTTT. Residues: CASSTHRSGRGEKLFF.

There are many counts of this clonotype. This chain uses TRBV2 with TRBJ2-1; TRBD1 might be the D (6 bases). The CDR3 is made up of 13 amino acids. Trimming removed 8 bases at V and 6 bases at J, with 14 bases between. Germline V CDR1 and CDR2: SNHLY, FYNNEI. DNA of the CDR3: TGTGCCAGCCGGCAGGGGATGGCCAATGAGCAGTTCTTC. It specifies CASRQGMANEQFF.

This CDR3 is CASSYSISGRTEYEETQYF. The CDR3 nucleotides read TGTGCCAGCAGTTACTCGATTAGCGGGAGGACGGAGTACGAGGAGACCCAGTACTTC. V is TRBV6-5 and J is TRBJ2-5, with 10 bases aligning to TRBD2. The CDR3 is made up of 19 amino acids. The V segment lost 0 bases and the J segment 5 bases; nucleotides outside the gene matches: 15. Germline values: CDR1 MNHEY, CDR2 SVGAGI.

The chain joins TRBV27 to TRBJ2-7, with D perhaps matching TRBD1 (5 bases). The V gene lost 2 bases and the J gene lost 0 bases, with 8 bases spanning the gap. Germline V lookup: CDR1 MNHEY, CDR2 SMNVEV (reference sequence). The CDR3 runs to 14 residues. The CDR3 region is CASSLLGPSYEQYF. CDR3 DNA: TGTGCCAGCAGTTTACTGGGGCCCTCCTACGAGCAGTACTTC.

This clonotype was seen a handful of times. V gene TRBV27 combines with J gene TRBJ1-5, with TRBD1 as a possible D gene (6 bases). Germline V gene data show CDR1 as MNHEY and CDR2 as SMNVEV (reference sequence). The CDR3 is made up of 13 amino acids. Deletions cut 10 bases from V and 1 base from J, with 11 bases between. The CDR3 DNA reads as TGTGCCACCGGACAGAGGAGCAATCAGCCCCAGCATTTT. Encoded protein: CATGQRSNQPQHF.

This clonotype has only a few counts. The chain combines TRBV12-5 with TRBJ2-1; D unresolved. The CDR3 extends over 14 amino acids. Germline lookup yields CDR1 LGHNT and CDR2 FRNRAP. V lost 2 bases and J lost 7, with 12 bases in between. CDR3 DNA sequence: TGTGCTAGTGGTTTGTCGTGGGCCCGGAATGAGCAGTTCTTC. Its translation: CASGLSWARNEQFF.

This sequence joins TRBV20-1 and TRBJ2-3, with no clear D. V lost 3 bases to trimming and J lost 0 bases, with 7 bases between them. CDR1 is DFQATT and CDR2 is SNEGSKA in the germline V gene (reference sequence). This CDR3 has 13 amino acids. The CDR3 sequence is CSASEISTDTQYF. CDR3 DNA sequence: TGCAGTGCTAGCGAGATTAGCACAGATACGCAGTATTTT.

The chain links TRBV27 to TRBJ1-2, with D unresolved. V dropped 2 bases and J dropped 6 bases, with 13 bases sitting between them. CDR1 MNHEY and CDR2 SMNVEV come from the germline V gene (reference sequence). The length of the CDR3 is 14 residues. For the CDR3, the DNA is TGTGCCAGCAGTTTAGACCCTTTATACGATGGCTACACCTTC. Protein product: CASSLDPLYDGYTF.

This clonotype was seen ten or more times. The V call is TRBV24-1, the J call TRBJ2-1; D is undetermined. The CDR3 sequence is 16 residues long. Trimming stripped 0 bases from V and 0 bases from J, with 8 bases between. Germline CDR1 KGHDR, CDR2 SFDVKD. In nucleotides, the CDR3 is TGTGCCACCAGTGATTTGCGGGCGACCTCCTACAATGAGCAGTTCTTC. It yields the protein CATSDLRATSYNEQFF.

This clonotype was counted at least ten times. This rearrangement joins TRBV7-8 to TRBJ2-1; possibly TRBD2 for D (5 bases). Trimming left V 1 base short and J 4 bases short, with 11 bases between. Germline loops: CDR1 SGHVS, CDR2 FQNEAQ. The CDR3 consists of 15 residues. CDR3 nucleotide sequence: TGTGCCAGCAGCTTAGAAAGCGGCCAATACAATGAGCAGTTCTTC. As protein: CASSLESGQYNEQFF.

This clonotype appeared a few times. The rearrangement links TRBV12-3 or TRBV12-4 to TRBJ2-7, with D unclear. V lost 5 bases and J lost 3, with 8 bases in between. This CDR3 spans 12 amino acids. The CDR3 here is CASSPVHYEQYF. The CDR3 bases are TGTGCCAGCAGTCCGGTCCACTACGAGCAGTACTTC.

The V gene is TRBV12-3 or TRBV12-4, the J gene TRBJ1-5, with unresolved D. The CDR3 consists of 13 residues. V shed 3 bases and J shed 5 bases, with 8 bases lying between them. Written as DNA, the CDR3 is TGTGCCAGCAGTTTCGGGCATTATCAGCCCCAGCATTTT. It specifies CASSFGHYQPQHF.

This clonotype has just a few counts. This sequence joins TRBV11-2 and TRBJ2-3, with D maybe TRBD1 (6 bases). CDR3 length: 14 residues. Germline values: CDR1 SGHAT, CDR2 FQNNGV. The V end lost 5 bases, the J end lost 4 bases, and 13 bases lay between the germline ends. CDR3 DNA: TGTGCCAGCAGCACATGGACAGAGGCAGATACGCAGTATTTT. This codes for CASSTWTEADTQYF.

J is TRBJ2-2 and V is TRBV2, with D unresolved. CDR3 size: 12 residues. From germline, CDR1 is SNHLY and CDR2 FYNNEI. Deletions cut 6 bases from V and 3 bases from J, with 5 bases between. CDR3 residues: CASRSDTGELFF. For the CDR3, the DNA is TGTGCCAGCAGAAGCGACACCGGGGAGCTGTTTTTT. The variable domain in full, with the rest retrieved from reference TRBV2 and TRBJ2-2, is EPEVTQTPSHQVTQMGQEVILRCVPISNHLYFYWYRQILGQKVEFLVSFYNNEISEKSEIFDDQFSVERPDGSNFTLKIRSTKLEDSAMYFCASRSDTGELFFGEGSRLTVL.

Turning to this clonotype: Germline is not matched at one junction end, which may reflect a read error. The chain combines TRBV24-1 with TRBJ2-1, with D perhaps TRBD1 (5 bases). CDR3 length: 14 residues. Germline CDR1 is KGHDR and CDR2 is SFDVKD. The CDR3 bases are TGTGCCACCAGTGATTTGGGGGCTAACAATGAACAGTTCTTC. Translation: CATSDLGANNEQFF.

V is TRBV24-1 and J is TRBJ2-5; D uncertain. V was clipped by 3 bases and J by 4 bases, with 11 bases between them. Germline V gene lookup returns CDR1 KGHDR and CDR2 SFDVKD. This CDR3 contains 14 residues. The CDR3 bases are TGTGCCACCAGTGATGTGGGTGGCGGAGAGACCCAGTACTTC. Protein: CATSDVGGGETQYF.

The gene calls are TRBV5-5 and TRBJ1-3; D gene uncertain. The V gene's germline CDR1 is SGHKS and CDR2 YYEKEE (reference sequence). V dropped 0 bases and J dropped 0 bases, with 10 bases sitting between them. The CDR3 consists of 16 residues. The CDR3 loop reads CASSLDSPISGNTIYF. DNA of the CDR3: TGTGCCAGCAGCTTGGACAGCCCAATCTCTGGAAACACCATATATTTT.

This chain links TRBV15 with TRBJ2-1, with TRBD2 matching over 10 bases. V lost 8 bases and J lost 1; bases outside the gene matches: 2. The CDR3 is made up of 14 amino acids. The germline gives CDR1 LNHNV, CDR2 YYDKDF (reference sequence). The CDR3 is CATQLAGSYNEQFF. The CDR3 DNA is TGTGCCACCCAACTAGCGGGATCCTACAATGAGCAGTTCTTC.

Regarding this clonotype: The junction and the germline gene differ at one end; a read error may be behind it. The rearrangement links TRBV9 to TRBJ2-7, with D perhaps given as TRBD1 or TRBD2 (5 bases each). The CDR3 is 11 residues long. The germline V gene has CDR1 SGDLS and CDR2 YYNGEE. The CDR3: CTSSEGNEQYF. DNA of the CDR3: TGTACCAGCAGCGAGGGGAACGAGCAGTACTTC. Combining the CDR3 with reference TRBV9 and TRBJ2-7 gives the whole variable domain DSGVTQTPKHLITATGQRVTLRCSPRSGDLSVYWYQQSLDQGLQFLIQYYNGEERAKGNILERFSAQQFPDLHSELNLSSLELGDSALYFCTSSEGNEQYFGPGTRLTVT.

With respect to this clonotype: A read error is possible here, since a much larger clone lies one base away. V and J are TRBV12-3 or TRBV12-4 and TRBJ1-1, with unresolved D. The CDR3 is made up of 13 amino acids. Trimming took 5 bases from V and 1 from J, leaving 8 bases between them. The CDR3 is CASSPKRNTEAFF. The CDR3, as DNA: TGTGCCAGCAGTCCTAAACGGAACACTGAAGCTTTCTTT.